These 20 T cell receptor beta chains were sequenced from one sample in a study of graft-versus-host responses after intestinal transplantation. TCRdb's copy holds only in-frame clones and misses some; the assay was immunoSEQ multiplex PCR. The data hold 15,000 to 20,000 clones, with roughly three quarters observed a single time. Intraepithelial lymphocytes and lamina propria lymphocytes were released through processing of graft tissue. This material consisted of ileum tissue, taken around 20 days after intestinal transplant. Receptors originate from a human patient who received an intestinal transplant, so some T cells may come from the graft donor.

The V call is TRBV4-3, the J call TRBJ1-5; 11 bases line up with TRBD1. This CDR3 is 14 amino acids long. The germline CDR1 and CDR2 sequences are LGHNA and YSLEER. The V segment lost 4 bases and the J segment 5 bases; nucleotides outside the gene matches: 1. The CDR3 spells CASSRTGGHQPQHF. The CDR3 nucleotides are TGCGCCAGCAGCCGGACAGGGGGCCATCAGCCCCAGCATTTT.

The rearrangement joins TRBV19 to TRBJ1-2; weak D call: TRBD1 (6 bases). Germline CDR1 and CDR2: LNHDA and SQIVND (reference sequence). This CDR3 has 13 amino acids. V lost 5 bases to trimming and J lost 10 bases, with 17 bases between them. The CDR3 is CASSFDRPSAYTF. CDR3 coding DNA: TGTGCCAGTAGTTTTGACAGGCCGTCAGCCTACACCTTC.

The chain couples TRBV12-5 to TRBJ2-3; 8 bases align to TRBD2. The CDR3 runs to 18 residues. The V segment lost 2 bases and the J segment 4 bases; nucleotides outside the gene matches: 14. The germline CDR1 and CDR2 sequences are LGHNT and FRNRAP. CDR3 bases: TGTGCTAGTGGTTTGACCTACACGGCGGGACTAGACGCAGATACGCAGTATTTT. Amino acid sequence: CASGLTYTAGLDADTQYF. Looking up the rest from reference TRBV12-5 and TRBJ2-3 gives the full variable domain: DARVTQTPRHKVTEMGQEVTMRCQPILGHNTVFWYRQTMMQGLELLAYFRNRAPLDDSGMPKDRFSAEMPDATLATLKIQPSEPRDSAVYFCASGLTYTAGLDADTQYFGPGTRLTVL.

The chain joins TRBV9 to TRBJ2-1; 8 bases align to TRBD1. The J segment lost 2 bases and the V segment lost 0 bases, leaving 4 bases of the junction unmatched. In germline, CDR1 is SGDLS, CDR2 YYNGEE. This CDR3 has 16 residues. CDR3: CASSVEPGQAYNEQFF. The CDR3 coding sequence is TGTGCCAGCAGCGTAGAACCGGGACAGGCCTACAATGAGCAGTTCTTC. Complete variable domain (other parts from reference TRBV9 and TRBJ2-1): DSGVTQTPKHLITATGQRVTLRCSPRSGDLSVYWYQQSLDQGLQFLIQYYNGEERAKGNILERFSAQQFPDLHSELNLSSLELGDSALYFCASSVEPGQAYNEQFFGPGTRLTVL.

V gene TRBV4-3 combines with J gene TRBJ1-5; 8 bases agree with TRBD1. Germline V gene sequence: CDR1 LGHNA, CDR2 YSLEER. V lost 0 bases and J lost 11; bases outside the gene matches: 6. This CDR3 spans 14 amino acids. The CDR3 reads CASSQDQGASAQHF. In DNA form, the CDR3 reads TGCGCCAGCAGCCAAGACCAGGGGGCTTCGGCCCAGCATTTT.

This chain uses TRBV19 with TRBJ2-2; TRBD2 aligns across 9 bases. The CDR3 length is 16 residues. The V gene's germline CDR1 is LNHDA and CDR2 SQIVND (reference sequence). V gave up 2 bases and J gave up 5 bases; unmatched junction bases: 6. Written as DNA, the CDR3 is TGTGCCAGTAGTATACCAGCGGGAGGCCCGACCGGGGAGCTGTTTTTT. Translating it yields CASSIPAGGPTGELFF.

This chain joins TRBV7-9 and TRBJ1-2; D unresolved. CDR1 and CDR2 from the germline V gene are SEHNR and FQNEAQ (reference sequence). The CDR3 runs 15 residues. Trimming shortened V by 0 bases and J by 1 base, and 9 bases separated the two germline ends. CDR3 residues: CASSLALFLNYGYTF. The CDR3 DNA reads as TGTGCCAGCAGCTTAGCCTTATTTCTTAACTATGGCTACACCTTC.

The V gene is TRBV7-6, the J gene TRBJ1-4, with D maybe TRBD1 (5 bases). The CDR3 totals 16 residues. V lost 5 bases, J lost 3 bases, and 16 bases lay in between. Per the germline V gene, CDR1 is SGHVS and CDR2 is FNYEAQ. CDR3 region: CASSGPVGGANEKLFF. The CDR3 DNA is TGTGCCAGCAGCGGGCCCGTGGGGGGGGCTAATGAAAAACTGTTTTTT.

The chain has TRBV11-2 and TRBJ1-5; TRBD1 might be the D (5 bases). The germline CDR1 and CDR2 sequences are SGHAT and FQNNGV. V dropped 5 bases and J dropped 6 bases, with 17 bases sitting between them. This CDR3 has 15 amino acids. CDR3 amino acids: CASSQDPGWSQPQHF. CDR3 DNA: TGTGCCAGCAGCCAAGACCCAGGGTGGAGTCAGCCCCAGCATTTT.

The chain links TRBV6-5 to TRBJ2-5; D may be TRBD2 (6 bases). The germline gives CDR1 MNHEY, CDR2 SVGAGI. Trimming cost V 7 bases and J 3 bases, with 15 bases left between them. The CDR3 contains 14 residues. In nucleotides, the CDR3 is TGTGCCAGCACCGAGGGACTGACGAAAGAGACCCAGTACTTC. Protein: CASTEGLTKETQYF.

This chain joins TRBV30 and TRBJ2-7, with D tentatively TRBD1 (6 bases). Between the trimmed V and J ends, which lost 0 bases and 0 bases, there was a span of 12 bases. The length of the CDR3 is 15 residues. CDR1 is GTSNPN and CDR2 is SVGIG in the germline V gene (reference sequence). In nucleotides, the CDR3 is TGTGCCTGGAGTGTCTCTTGGGGGCCCTCCTACGAGCAGTACTTC. This encodes CAWSVSWGPSYEQYF.

This clone was seen once. V gene TRBV4-3 combines with J gene TRBJ2-7; 8 bases match TRBD1. Germline lookup yields CDR1 LGHNA and CDR2 YSLEER. The CDR3 spans 14 residues. V gave up 3 bases and J gave up 0 bases; unmatched junction bases: 1. This CDR3 reads CASSHTGGSYEQYF. In nucleotides, the CDR3 is TGCGCCAGCAGCCACACAGGGGGCTCCTACGAGCAGTACTTC.

The chain links TRBV27 to TRBJ2-1, with D tentatively TRBD2 (6 bases). The CDR3 extends over 16 amino acids. Germline V gene sequence: CDR1 MNHEY, CDR2 SMNVEV (reference sequence). The ends were cut back, 6 bases at V and 4 bases at J, with 19 bases in the middle. The CDR3 reads CASRYRAGIRYNEQFF. CDR3 nucleotide sequence: TGTGCCAGCAGGTACCGAGCGGGTATTAGATACAATGAGCAGTTCTTC.

V is TRBV30 and J is TRBJ1-2; D gene ambiguous. The CDR3 runs to 14 residues. V lost 0 bases and J lost 4, with 12 bases in between. Germline CDR1 reads GTSNPN; CDR2 reads SVGIG (reference sequence). The CDR3 coding sequence is TGTGCCTGGAGTGTCCCGTCAGGTGCCTATGGCTACACCTTC. Protein: CAWSVPSGAYGYTF.

The chain is built from TRBV13 and TRBJ2-2; D not resolved. Germline V gene lookup returns CDR1 PRHDT and CDR2 FYEKMQ (reference sequence). V lost 0 bases and J 2 bases, leaving 7 bases between the germline ends. The CDR3 totals 15 residues. The CDR3 sequence is CASSLGYANTGELFF. The CDR3 bases are TGTGCCAGCAGCTTAGGCTACGCCAACACCGGGGAGCTGTTTTTT. The full variable domain, rest sourced from reference TRBV13 and TRBJ2-2, is AAGVIQSPRHLIKEKRETATLKCYPIPRHDTVYWYQQGPGQDPQFLISFYEKMQSDKGSIPDRFSAQQFSDYHSELNMSSLELGDSALYFCASSLGYANTGELFFGEGSRLTVL.

J is TRBJ2-3 and V is TRBV4-1; D gene uncertain. The CDR3 is 16 amino acids. In germline, CDR1 is MGHRA, CDR2 YSYEKL. Trimming took 1 base from V and 2 from J, leaving 13 bases between them. CDR3 in amino acids: CASSQGSLGSTDTQYF. The DNA for the CDR3 is TGCGCCAGCAGCCAAGGCTCTTTGGGCTCCACAGATACGCAGTATTTT.

The V gene is TRBV28, the J gene TRBJ1-5; a weak D match, TRBD1 (5 bases). CDR3 size: 13 residues. The V end was cut by 8 bases, the J end by 3 bases, with 11 bases between. The germline V gene encodes CDR1 MDHEN and CDR2 SYDVKM. The CDR3 loop reads CASGGTANQPQHF. The CDR3 bases are TGTGCCAGCGGGGGGACGGCCAATCAGCCCCAGCATTTT.

The V call is TRBV30, the J call TRBJ1-2; no definite D call. CDR1 is GTSNPN and CDR2 is SVGIG in the germline V gene (reference sequence). Trimming shortened V by 0 bases and J by 4 bases, and 9 bases separated the two germline ends. The CDR3 spans 13 residues. For the CDR3, the DNA is TGTGCCTGGAGTGTAACGCGGGCCTATGGCTACACCTTC. Translating gives CAWSVTRAYGYTF.

V is TRBV9 and J is TRBJ1-2; no clear D. V was cut by 0 bases and J by 2 bases, with 8 bases left in between. CDR1 and CDR2 from the germline V gene are SGDLS and YYNGEE. The CDR3 runs 14 residues. The CDR3 DNA reads as TGTGCCAGCAGCGTAGGTAACAGCAACTATGGCTACACCTTC. This sequence encodes CASSVGNSNYGYTF.

The chain couples TRBV2 to TRBJ1-1; 8 bases line up with TRBD1. Losses at the gene ends were 6 bases for V and 7 bases for J; bases not matched to a gene: 10. Per the germline V gene, CDR1 is SNHLY and CDR2 is FYNNEI. The CDR3 totals 14 residues. The CDR3 DNA reads as TGTGCCAGCAGGGACAGGGAGGGTATGTTTGAAGCTTTCTTT. Translating it yields CASRDREGMFEAFF.